This T cell receptor beta chain was identified in a study of blood T cell repertoires in COVID-19. Study-wide background: The United States, Italy and Spain supplied acute and convalescent COVID-19 samples.

Here immunoSEQ multiplex PCR was the method, and the copy in TCRdb shows in-frame clones only, minus some. Of 200,000 to 250,000 clones in the sample, approximately 78% are singletons; the top ten hold roughly 5.1%. Those enrolled in Seattle joined during active infection and were followed longitudinally afterward. The length of the CDR3 is 13 residues. Germline loops: CDR1 LNHDA, CDR2 SQIVND (reference sequence). Trimming took 7 bases from V and 5 from J, leaving 12 bases between them. This receptor was identified in a woman between 65 and 79 years old with COVID-19, enrolled during active disease. The chain joins TRBV19 to TRBJ1-5, with D hard to call. Material: peripheral blood. The CDR3 bases are TGTGCCAGTAACTTGGGGAGGGATCAGCCCCAGCATTTT. Amino acids: CASNLGRDQPQHF.